Given below is one TCR beta chain in context. Its antigen has not been determined. Per-base quality was not reported, and no clone a single base away is much larger than it. This entry belongs to a study of blood T cell repertoires in COVID-19 (dated by TCRdb to about 2020). In terms of the full investigation: Collaborator samples came from the United States, Italy and Spain and covered acute and convalescent phases of COVID-19. The prospective study material was composed of cDNA or gDNA derived from T cells, B-cell-depleted T cells, or PBMCs. Subjects who had been exposed to COVID-19, were actively infected with it, or had recovered from it provided the deeply sampled blood TCRbeta repertoires that made up the dataset. A freely available public database, intended as a resource for researchers studying the immune response to SARS-CoV-2, is where the repertoires were released. The samples were drawn from two sources: the first 160 participants of the ongoing ImmuneRACE study, and 1,000 to 1,500 subjects contributed by 6 global collaborators. A de-identified subject ID, COVID-19 status, age in years and sex were almost always included in the sample metadata. HLA class I and class II types, where available, came from metadata supplied by the sample provider rather than from assay-based typing.

The collaborating institutions used their own protocols to collect whole blood in K2EDTA tubes. Collaborator samples were shipped for TCRbeta analysis as frozen whole blood, isolated PBMCs, or DNA extracted from either sample type. V is reduced by 3 bases and J by 7 bases, leaving a spacing of 12 bases between them. CDR3 length: 13 amino acids, cysteine to phenylalanine. Only the CDR3 part of the read is kept: 39 bases, read in frame from the first base. Sequences MNHEY (CDR1) and SVGEGT (CDR2) are obtained from the germline V gene. TCRbeta CDR3 regions were amplified from genomic DNA by means of the immunoSEQ Assay, a bias-controlled multiplex PCR. Concerning the study's data processing: The number of nucleated cells in each sample was estimated by amplification of reference gene primers within the assay. To quantify the absolute abundance of each unique TCRbeta CDR3 rearrangement, sequence reads were collapsed and filtered. For each sample, productive Simpson clonality was calculated by taking the square root of Simpson's diversity index across productive rearrangements. Sourced from immuneACCESS, this table was stored by TCRdb with only in-frame sequences that have V and J called. A share of the clones is absent; for the studies checked, an unresolved V gene accounts for under half, and the remainder has no known explanation. V and J calls and clone size are as listed in that table; D and trimming were resolved from the DNA. This sample has about 68,000 clones in its table, and more than 75% of those were observed once. Together, the top ten hold approximately 12% of the sample.

Summary of the overall study and its limitations: How much clinical and demographic metadata was included differed by source and by participant, and the metadata was provided uncurated.

The chain uses TRBV6-2 or TRBV6-3 and TRBJ1-2, with the D gene uncertain. The receptor was isolated from a human donor in a cohort sampled during active COVID-19. The sample was peripheral blood. This receptor carries the CDR3 CASSYSGVGGYTF. The DNA sequence follows: TGTGCCAGCAGTTATTCCGGGGTCGGTGGCTACACCTTC.